This T cell receptor (beta chain) stems from a study of blood T cells in healthy people across ages. Findings and caveats of the study: Donors of long life had a larger count of naive CD4+ cells and greater diversity than aged donors. Per-million-T-cell TCR beta diversity fell roughly linearly with age.

The second PCR ran about 6 to 12 cycles with a sample-barcoded 5' primer and J-beta primers. CDR3-containing paired-end reads numbered at least 3 million in each sample. TCRdb reprocessed the 5' RACE reads via MiXCR and lists one record per CDR3 protein. The sample lists 600,000 to 800,000 distinct CDR3 sequences; 21% were seen once. Germline loops: CDR1 SGHTA, CDR2 FQGTGA. Trimming shortened V by 5 bases and J by 8 bases, and 13 bases separated the two germline ends. This CDR3 contains 13 residues. This clonotype was observed a few times. The antigen remains unidentified. This clonotype originated in a man in his sixties or seventies in good health. The rearrangement links TRBV7-3 to TRBJ2-1; perhaps TRBD2 as D (6 bases). The sequenced sample was blood. The CDR3 loop reads CASSATGGHEQFF. CDR3 DNA sequence: TGTGCCAGCAGCGCAACCGGGGGACATGAGCAGTTCTTC.